One and the same sample provided the 15 T cell receptor beta chains below, sequenced in a study of STAT3 mutations in large granular lymphocyte leukemia. General study points: Every T-cell large granular lymphocyte leukemia patient had at least one immunodominant TCR beta clonotype.

Antigens for these TCRs are unknown. Profiled with immunoSEQ multiplex PCR; TCRdb holds only in-frame clones, not every one. The top ten clones hold 10% to 15% of a sample with some 13,000 clones, approximately 85% of them seen once. The source material was PBMCs. The source is a human donor with T large granular lymphocyte leukemia. Some clones in this sample may be carry-over from other donors' samples.

The chain uses TRBV10-2 and TRBJ1-1, with a weak D call TRBD1 (5 bases). Looked up from germline, CDR1 is WSHSY and CDR2 is SAAADI. CDR3 length equals 14 residues. V was pared by 7 bases and J by 5 bases, with 17 bases between. The CDR3 nucleotides read TGCGCCAGCAAGTTAGGGCAGGGAGGGACTGAAGCTTTCTTT. The encoded protein is CASKLGQGGTEAFF.

The chain carries TRBV7-2 and TRBJ1-6; possibly TRBD1 for D (6 bases). The CDR3 covers 15 residues. Trimming pared 6 bases from V and 6 bases from J, leaving 15 bases between. Looked up from germline, CDR1 is SGHTA and CDR2 is FQGNSA. This CDR3 is CASSFLTGPNSPLHF. CDR3 nucleotides: TGTGCCAGCAGTTTCCTTACAGGGCCTAATTCACCCCTCCACTTT.

This chain joins TRBV6-1 and TRBJ1-1; no reliable D call. The CDR3 has 14 amino acids. Germline CDR1 MNHNS, CDR2 SASEGT. Trimming stripped 4 bases from V and 2 bases from J, with 11 bases between. In DNA form, the CDR3 reads TGTGCCAGCAGTGGGTGGGAAATCAACACTGAAGCTTTCTTT. This sequence encodes CASSGWEINTEAFF.

This chain uses TRBV7-8 with TRBJ1-1; D unresolved. Germline CDR1 reads SGHVS; CDR2 reads FQNEAQ. Trimming took off 5 bases at V and 1 base at J, with 14 bases between the two ends. The CDR3 has 15 amino acids. CDR3 residues: CASSLTDGKNTEAFF. Here the CDR3 DNA reads TGTGCCAGCAGCCTAACGGACGGAAAGAACACTGAAGCTTTCTTT.

As to this clone: Other DNA sequences within the sample encode an identical CDR3. CDR3 residues: CASSPSTGNTEAFF. Written as DNA, the CDR3 is TGTGCCAGCTCCCCATCGACAGGGAACACTGAAGCTTTCTTT. The chain couples TRBV18 to TRBJ1-1; maybe TRBD1 (6 bases). The CDR3 consists of 14 residues. Looked up from germline, CDR1 is KGHSH and CDR2 is LQKENI. V shed 6 bases and J shed 1 base, with 12 bases lying between them.

This rearrangement joins TRBV5-1 to TRBJ2-2; D may match TRBD1 or TRBD2 (5 bases each). CDR1 is SGHRS, CDR2 YFSETQ, per germline. V lost 6 bases and J lost 0, with 9 bases in between. This CDR3 region has 14 residues. The CDR3 protein is CASMGTTNTGELFF. The CDR3 DNA reads as TGCGCCAGCATGGGGACGACGAACACCGGGGAGCTGTTTTTT.

The CDR3 loop reads CASSFTYSLGQPQHF. DNA for the CDR3: TGTGCCAGCAGCTTTACTTATTCCCTGGGTCAGCCCCAGCATTTT. This chain connects TRBV5-8 to TRBJ1-5; D is unclear. The germline V gene encodes CDR1 SGHTS and CDR2 YDEGEE. Trimming took 2 bases from V and 6 from J, leaving 15 bases between them. The CDR3 runs to 15 residues.

The chain couples TRBV28 to TRBJ1-1; 9 bases align to TRBD1. Per germline, CDR1 MDHEN and CDR2 SYDVKM. The V gene end was trimmed by 0 bases and the J gene end by 4 bases; junction bases not matched to a gene: 3. The CDR3 is 15 amino acids. The CDR3 sequence: CASSLWNRGPTEAFF. CDR3 in DNA: TGTGCCAGCAGTTTATGGAACAGGGGGCCCACTGAAGCTTTCTTT.

As DNA, the CDR3 is TGTGCCAGCAGCTTGGCACAGGGGATTGGCACTGAAGCTTTCTTT. Translating gives CASSLAQGIGTEAFF. The chain has TRBV5-5 and TRBJ1-1, with 7 positions matching TRBD1. The V segment lost 0 bases and the J segment 4 bases; nucleotides outside the gene matches: 6. This CDR3 contains 15 residues. Germline lookup yields CDR1 SGHKS and CDR2 YYEKEE (reference sequence).

The chain is built from TRBV5-1 and TRBJ1-2, with D possibly TRBD1 on 5 matching bases. V lost 2 bases to trimming and J lost 8 bases, with 16 bases between them. This CDR3 is 14 amino acids long. Germline CDR1 and CDR2: SGHRS and YFSETQ. The CDR3 coding sequence is TGCGCCAGCAGCTTCACCAGGGCCGGTGAGGGCTACACCTTC. Translating gives CASSFTRAGEGYTF.

This clone appeared a single time. The chain combines TRBV6-5 with TRBJ1-6; D is perhaps TRBD1 (5 bases). The germline V and J ends were trimmed by 4 bases and 11 bases, with 21 bases remaining between them. Germline V CDR1 and CDR2: MNHEY, SVGAGI. The CDR3 has 16 amino acids. The CDR3 loop reads CASSSLGGGSRAPLHF. Here the CDR3 DNA reads TGTGCCAGCAGTTCCCTCGGGGGAGGATCTCGGGCACCCCTCCACTTT.

CDR3 region: CASSGRERSSGANVLTF. CDR3 DNA sequence: TGTGCCAGCAGTGGCCGGGAACGGAGCTCTGGGGCCAACGTCCTGACTTTC. The chain uses TRBV2 and TRBJ2-6, with D possibly TRBD2 on 5 matching bases. Germline V gene lookup returns CDR1 SNHLY and CDR2 FYNNEI. Between the trimmed V and J ends, which lost 4 bases and 0 bases, there was a span of 13 bases. This CDR3 region has 17 residues.

J is TRBJ1-5 and V is TRBV2, with 10 nucleotides matching TRBD1. In germline, CDR1 is SNHLY, CDR2 FYNNEI. This CDR3 has 14 amino acids. Trimming removed 6 bases from V and 4 bases from J; junction bases left unmatched: 3. The CDR3 nucleotides read TGTGCCAGCAGGGAGGACAGGGGGAATCAGCCCCAGCATTTT. The encoded protein is CASREDRGNQPQHF. The complete variable domain, with remaining parts taken from reference TRBV2 and TRBJ1-5, reads EPEVTQTPSHQVTQMGQEVILRCVPISNHLYFYWYRQILGQKVEFLVSFYNNEISEKSEIFDDQFSVERPDGSNFTLKIRSTKLEDSAMYFCASREDRGNQPQHFGDGTRLSIL.

The J gene is TRBJ1-5, the V gene TRBV2; TRBD1 aligns across 10 bases. Trimming took 5 bases from V and 5 from J; bases not matched to a gene: 6. This CDR3 is built from 15 residues. CDR1 SNHLY and CDR2 FYNNEI come from the germline V gene. CDR3: CASSRRTGGDQPQHF. The DNA for the CDR3 is TGTGCCAGCAGTAGGAGGACAGGGGGGGATCAGCCCCAGCATTTT.

The V call is TRBV15, the J call TRBJ1-5, with TRBD1 as a possible D gene (5 bases). V was cut by 2 bases and J by 2 bases, with 7 bases left in between. In germline, CDR1 is LNHNV, CDR2 YYDKDF (reference sequence). The CDR3 totals 14 residues. CDR3 coding DNA: TGTGCCACCAGCAGAAGGGGAGGCAATCAGCCCCAGCATTTT. Amino acid sequence: CATSRRGGNQPQHF.